This entry features one TCR beta chain sequence. Its antigen is still unknown. Use of 60 Vbeta and 13 Jbeta primers characterized the PCR. Produced via immunoSEQ multiplex PCR; TCRdb's table is partial and in-frame only. The data contain about 200,000 clones, around 90% of them singletons. The source of the sample is a study of cytomegalovirus exposure and HLA in healthy donors. Overall study results and limits: Evidence from a later analysis indicated that most CMV-associated TCR beta chains looked HLA-restricted. A later analysis linked a missense DCLRE1C variant to TCR beta V- and J-gene trimming.

Looked up from germline, CDR1 is SGDLS and CDR2 is YYNGEE. The CDR3 is 14 amino acids. The rearrangement links TRBV9 to TRBJ2-5; no firm D call. The J call may be incorrect, as the DNA end agrees better with TRBJ2-7. Source material: PBMCs. The clonotype originates from a boy aged 2 to 10 in good health and CMV-seronegative. CDR3 in DNA: TGTGCCAGCAGCGTAGACCTATTTACCTACGAGCAGTACTTC. Residues: CASSVDLFTYEQYF.